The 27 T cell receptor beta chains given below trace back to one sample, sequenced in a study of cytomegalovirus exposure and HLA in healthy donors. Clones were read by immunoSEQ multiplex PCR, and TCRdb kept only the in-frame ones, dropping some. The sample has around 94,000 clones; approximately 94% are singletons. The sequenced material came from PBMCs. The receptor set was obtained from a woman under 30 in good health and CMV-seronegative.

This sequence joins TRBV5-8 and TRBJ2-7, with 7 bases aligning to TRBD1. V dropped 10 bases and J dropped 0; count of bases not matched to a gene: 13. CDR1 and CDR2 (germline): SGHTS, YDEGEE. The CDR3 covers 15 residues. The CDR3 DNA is TGTGCCTCTAATAAGGGGGCAACAAGCTCCTACGAGCAGTACTTC. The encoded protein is CASNKGATSSYEQYF.

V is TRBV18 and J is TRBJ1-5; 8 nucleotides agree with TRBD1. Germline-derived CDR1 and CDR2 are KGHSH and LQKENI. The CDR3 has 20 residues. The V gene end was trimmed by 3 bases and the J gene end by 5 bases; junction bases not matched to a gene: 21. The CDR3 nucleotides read TGTGCCAGCTCACCTACTAGCCCTCTTTTTTCAGGGGGCCAAGATCAGCCCCAGCATTTT. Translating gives CASSPTSPLFSGGQDQPQHF.

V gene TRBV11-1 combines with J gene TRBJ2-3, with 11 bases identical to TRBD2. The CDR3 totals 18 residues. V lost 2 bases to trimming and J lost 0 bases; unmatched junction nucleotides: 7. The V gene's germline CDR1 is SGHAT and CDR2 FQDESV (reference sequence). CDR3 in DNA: TGTGCCAGCAGCTTATTAACGGCTAGCGGGGGGAGCACAGATACGCAGTATTTT. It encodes CASSLLTASGGSTDTQYF.

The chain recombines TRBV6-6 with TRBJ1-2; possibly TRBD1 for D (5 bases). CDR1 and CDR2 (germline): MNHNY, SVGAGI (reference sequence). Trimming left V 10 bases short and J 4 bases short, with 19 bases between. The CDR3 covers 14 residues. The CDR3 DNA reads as TGTGCCACACAACGTGTAAGGGGTCCCTATGGCTACACCTTC. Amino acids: CATQRVRGPYGYTF.

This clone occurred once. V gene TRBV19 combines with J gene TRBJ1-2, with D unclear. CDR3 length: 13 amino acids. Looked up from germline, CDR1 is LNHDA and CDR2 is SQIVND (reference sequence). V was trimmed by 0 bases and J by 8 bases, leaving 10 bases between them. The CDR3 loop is CASSIDQIIGYTF. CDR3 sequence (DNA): TGTGCCAGTAGTATAGATCAGATCATCGGCTACACCTTC. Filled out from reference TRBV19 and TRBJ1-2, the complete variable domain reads DGGITQSPKYLFRKEGQNVTLSCEQNLNHDAMYWYRQDPGQGLRLIYYSQIVNDFQKGDIAEGYSVSREKKESFPLTVTSAQKNPTAFYLCASSIDQIIGYTFGSGTRLTVV.

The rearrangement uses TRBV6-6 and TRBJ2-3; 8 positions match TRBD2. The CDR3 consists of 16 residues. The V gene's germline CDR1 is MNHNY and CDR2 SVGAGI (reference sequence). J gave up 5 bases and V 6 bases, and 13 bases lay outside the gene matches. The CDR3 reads CASRPGPGGARDTQYF. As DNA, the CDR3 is TGTGCCAGCAGACCGGGTCCCGGGGGGGCCAGAGATACGCAGTATTTT.

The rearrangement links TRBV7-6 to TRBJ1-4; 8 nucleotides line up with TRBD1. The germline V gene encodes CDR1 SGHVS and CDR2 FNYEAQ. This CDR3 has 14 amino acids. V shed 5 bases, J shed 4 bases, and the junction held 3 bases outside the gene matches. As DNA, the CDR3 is TGTGCCAGCAGCATCGGACAGGGTAATGAAAAACTGTTTTTT. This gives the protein CASSIGQGNEKLFF.

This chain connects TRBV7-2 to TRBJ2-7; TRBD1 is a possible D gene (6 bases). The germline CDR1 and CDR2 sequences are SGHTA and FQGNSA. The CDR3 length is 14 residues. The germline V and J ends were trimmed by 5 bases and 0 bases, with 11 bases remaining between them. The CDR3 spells CASSGRTDSYEQYF. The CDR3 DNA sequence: TGTGCCAGCAGCGGGCGGACAGACTCCTACGAGCAGTACTTC.

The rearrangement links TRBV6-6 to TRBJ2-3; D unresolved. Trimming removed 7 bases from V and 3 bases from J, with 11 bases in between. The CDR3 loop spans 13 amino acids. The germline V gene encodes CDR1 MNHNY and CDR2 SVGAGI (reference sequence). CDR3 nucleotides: TGTGCCAGCACCCCGGCGAGGACAGATACGCAGTATTTT. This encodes CASTPARTDTQYF.

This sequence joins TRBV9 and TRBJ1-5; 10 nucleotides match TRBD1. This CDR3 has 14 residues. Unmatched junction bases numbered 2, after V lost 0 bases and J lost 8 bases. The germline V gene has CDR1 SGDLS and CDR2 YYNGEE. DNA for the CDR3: TGTGCCAGCAGCGTAGGGACAGGGGGGGAGCCCCAGCATTTT. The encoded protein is CASSVGTGGEPQHF. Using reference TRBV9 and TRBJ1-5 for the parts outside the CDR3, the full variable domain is DSGVTQTPKHLITATGQRVTLRCSPRSGDLSVYWYQQSLDQGLQFLIQYYNGEERAKGNILERFSAQQFPDLHSELNLSSLELGDSALYFCASSVGTGGEPQHFGDGTRLSIL.

CDR3 nucleotide sequence: TGTGCCAGCAGCCTACAGGGTGAAAAACTGTTTTTT. It specifies CASSLQGEKLFF. The V call is TRBV7-6, the J call TRBJ1-4; TRBD1 might be the D (6 bases). This CDR3 region has 12 residues. V was shortened by 5 bases and J by 7 bases, with 8 bases between the two germline ends. Germline values: CDR1 SGHVS, CDR2 FNYEAQ.

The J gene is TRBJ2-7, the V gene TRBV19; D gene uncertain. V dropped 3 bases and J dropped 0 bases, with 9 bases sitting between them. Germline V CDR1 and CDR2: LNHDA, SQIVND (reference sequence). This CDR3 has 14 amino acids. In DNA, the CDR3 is TGTGCCAGTAGTATTGCAACAGCCTCCTACGAGCAGTACTTC. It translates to CASSIATASYEQYF.

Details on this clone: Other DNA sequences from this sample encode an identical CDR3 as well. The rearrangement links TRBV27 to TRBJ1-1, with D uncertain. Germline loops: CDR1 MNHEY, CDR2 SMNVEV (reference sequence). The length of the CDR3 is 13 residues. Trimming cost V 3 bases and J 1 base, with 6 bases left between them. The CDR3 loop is CASSLGGNTEAFF. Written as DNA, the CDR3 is TGTGCCAGCAGTTTGGGAGGGAACACTGAAGCTTTCTTT.

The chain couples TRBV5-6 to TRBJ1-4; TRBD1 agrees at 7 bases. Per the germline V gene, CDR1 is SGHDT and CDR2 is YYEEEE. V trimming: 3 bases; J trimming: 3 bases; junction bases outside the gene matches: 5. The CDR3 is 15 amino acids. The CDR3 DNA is TGTGCCAGCAGCTCACAGGGGCCATCTAATGAAAAACTGTTTTTT. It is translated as CASSSQGPSNEKLFF.

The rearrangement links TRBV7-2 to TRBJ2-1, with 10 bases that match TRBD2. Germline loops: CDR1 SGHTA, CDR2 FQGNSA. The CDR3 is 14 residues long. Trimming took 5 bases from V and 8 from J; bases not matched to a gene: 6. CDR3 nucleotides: TGTGCCAGCAGCGCAGGACTAGCGGTGCATGAGCAGTTCTTC. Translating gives CASSAGLAVHEQFF.

The CDR3 here is CASSYSRDGYTEAFF. DNA for the CDR3: TGTGCCAGCAGTTACTCCCGGGATGGGTACACTGAAGCTTTCTTT. V gene TRBV6-5 combines with J gene TRBJ1-1; unclear D gene. The V end was cut by 0 bases, the J end by 3 bases, with 11 bases between. Germline V gene data show CDR1 as MNHEY and CDR2 as SVGAGI. The CDR3 sequence is 15 residues long.

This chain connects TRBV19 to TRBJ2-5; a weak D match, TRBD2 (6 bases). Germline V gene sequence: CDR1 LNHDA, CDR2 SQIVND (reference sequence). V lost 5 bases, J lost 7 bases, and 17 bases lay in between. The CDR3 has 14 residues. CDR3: CASSFRDSGRTQYF. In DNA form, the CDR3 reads TGTGCCAGTAGTTTCCGGGACTCCGGGAGGACCCAGTACTTC.

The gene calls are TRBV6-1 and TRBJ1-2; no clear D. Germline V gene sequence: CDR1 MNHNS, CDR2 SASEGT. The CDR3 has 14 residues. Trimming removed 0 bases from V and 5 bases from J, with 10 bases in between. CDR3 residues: CASSEAEHRYGYTF. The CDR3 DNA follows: TGTGCCAGCAGTGAAGCCGAGCACAGATATGGCTACACCTTC.

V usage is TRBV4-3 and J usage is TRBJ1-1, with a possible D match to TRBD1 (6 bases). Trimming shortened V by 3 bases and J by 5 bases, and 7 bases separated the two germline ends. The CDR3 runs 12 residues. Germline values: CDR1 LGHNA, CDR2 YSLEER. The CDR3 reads CASSQRGTEAFF. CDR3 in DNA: TGCGCCAGCAGCCAGAGGGGGACTGAAGCTTTCTTT.

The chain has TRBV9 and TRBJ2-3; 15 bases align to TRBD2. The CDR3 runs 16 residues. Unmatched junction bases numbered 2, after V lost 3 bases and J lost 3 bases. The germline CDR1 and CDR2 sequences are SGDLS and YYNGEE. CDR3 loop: CASSGGTSGRTDTQYF. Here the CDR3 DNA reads TGTGCCAGCAGCGGAGGGACTAGCGGGAGGACAGATACGCAGTATTTT.

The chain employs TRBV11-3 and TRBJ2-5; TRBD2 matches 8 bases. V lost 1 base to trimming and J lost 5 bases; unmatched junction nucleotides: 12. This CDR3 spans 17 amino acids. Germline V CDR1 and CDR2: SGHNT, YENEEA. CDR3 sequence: CASSLGGAGAAHETQYF. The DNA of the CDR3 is TGTGCCAGCAGCTTAGGAGGAGCGGGGGCCGCTCACGAGACCCAGTACTTC.

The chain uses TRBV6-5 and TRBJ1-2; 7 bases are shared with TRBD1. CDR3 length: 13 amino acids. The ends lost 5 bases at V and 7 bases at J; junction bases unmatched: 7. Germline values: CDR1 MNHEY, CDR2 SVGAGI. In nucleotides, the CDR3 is TGTGCCAGCAGTGAGACAGGGCTGGGTGGCTACACCTTC. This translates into CASSETGLGGYTF.

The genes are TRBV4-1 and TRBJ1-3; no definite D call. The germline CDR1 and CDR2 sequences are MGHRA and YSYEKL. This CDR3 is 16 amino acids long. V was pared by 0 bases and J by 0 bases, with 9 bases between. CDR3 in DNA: TGCGCCAGCAGCCAAGAGGCGGGATTCTCTGGAAACACCATATATTTT. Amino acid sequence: CASSQEAGFSGNTIYF.

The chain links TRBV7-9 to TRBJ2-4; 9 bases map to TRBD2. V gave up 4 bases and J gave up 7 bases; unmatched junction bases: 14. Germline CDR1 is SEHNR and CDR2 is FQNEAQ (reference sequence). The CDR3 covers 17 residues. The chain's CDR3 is CASSSPPGGGVANIQYF. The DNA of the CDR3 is TGTGCCAGCAGCTCACCCCCAGGCGGGGGGGTGGCCAACATTCAGTACTTC. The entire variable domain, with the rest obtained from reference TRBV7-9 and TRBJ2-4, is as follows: DTGVSQNPRHKITKRGQNVTFRCDPISEHNRLYWYRQTLGQGPEFLTYFQNEAQLEKSRLLSDRFSAERPKGSFSTLEIQRTEQGDSAMYLCASSSPPGGGVANIQYFGAGTRLSVL.

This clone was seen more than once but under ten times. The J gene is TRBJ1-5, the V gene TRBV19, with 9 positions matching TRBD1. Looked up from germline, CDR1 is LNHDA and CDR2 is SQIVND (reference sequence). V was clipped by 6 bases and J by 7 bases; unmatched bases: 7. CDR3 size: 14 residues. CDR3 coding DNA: TGTGCCAGTAGGTCCGGGACAGGGAAGCAGCCCCAGCATTTT. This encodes CASRSGTGKQPQHF.

Here the CDR3 DNA reads TGCAGCGTTGAAGATCTACGCGAGCAGTACTTC. Translated, it gives CSVEDLREQYF. The V call is TRBV29-1, the J call TRBJ2-7, with D unresolved. The CDR3 sequence is 11 residues long. Trimming removed 0 bases at V and 6 bases at J, with 6 bases between. Germline CDR1 and CDR2: SQVTM and ANQGSEA.

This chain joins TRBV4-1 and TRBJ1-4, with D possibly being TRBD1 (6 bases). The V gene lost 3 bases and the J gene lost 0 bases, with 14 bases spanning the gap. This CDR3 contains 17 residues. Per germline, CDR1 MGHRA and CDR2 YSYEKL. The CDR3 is CASSHEDGGTTNEKLFF. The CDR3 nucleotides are TGCGCCAGCAGCCACGAAGATGGGGGCACAACTAATGAAAAACTGTTTTTT.